The TCR beta chain under discussion was sequenced for a study of cytomegalovirus exposure and HLA in healthy donors. V gave up 7 bases and J gave up 1 base; unmatched junction bases: 11. This CDR3 region has 17 residues. Looked up from germline, CDR1 is SQVTM and CDR2 is ANQGSEA. PCR primers comprised 60 Vbeta and 13 Jbeta primers. The table came from immunoSEQ multiplex PCR; TCRdb's copy has only in-frame clones and leaves some out. The table records some 120,000 clones, 80% of them present only once. The chain couples TRBV29-1 to TRBJ2-4; TRBD1 aligns across 12 bases. Sequenced sample: PBMCs. This TCR was sampled from a middle-aged man in good health and CMV-seronegative. CDR3 nucleotides: TGCAGCGGAACCGGGACAGGGGGCGCGTCGGCCAAAAACATTCAGTACTTC. This encodes CSGTGTGGASAKNIQYF.